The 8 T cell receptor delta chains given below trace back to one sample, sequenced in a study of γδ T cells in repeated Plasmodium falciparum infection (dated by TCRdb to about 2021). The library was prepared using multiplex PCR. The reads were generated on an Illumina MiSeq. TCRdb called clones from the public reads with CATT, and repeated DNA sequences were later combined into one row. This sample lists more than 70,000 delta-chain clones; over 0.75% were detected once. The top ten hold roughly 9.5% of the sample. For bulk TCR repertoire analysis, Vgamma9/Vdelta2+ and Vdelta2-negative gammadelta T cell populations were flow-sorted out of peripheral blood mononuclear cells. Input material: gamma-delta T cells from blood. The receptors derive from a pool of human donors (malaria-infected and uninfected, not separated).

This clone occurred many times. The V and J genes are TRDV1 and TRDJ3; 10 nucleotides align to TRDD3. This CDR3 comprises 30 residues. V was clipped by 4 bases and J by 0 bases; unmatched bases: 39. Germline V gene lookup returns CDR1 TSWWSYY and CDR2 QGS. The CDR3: CALGGPAFRHPQKQLHTGGLSSWDTRQMFF. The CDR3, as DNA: TGTGCTCTTGGGGGACCGGCCTTTCGACATCCCCAAAAACAACTCCATACTGGGGGATTGAGCTCCTGGGACACCCGACAGATGTTTTTC.

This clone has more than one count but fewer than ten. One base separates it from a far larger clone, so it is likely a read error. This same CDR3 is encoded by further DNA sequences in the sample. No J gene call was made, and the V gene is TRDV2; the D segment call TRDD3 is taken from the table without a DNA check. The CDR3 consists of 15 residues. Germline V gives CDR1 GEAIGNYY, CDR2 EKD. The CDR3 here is CACDAGDTSTDKLIF. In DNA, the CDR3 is TGTGCCTGTGACGCGGGGGATACTTCCACCGATAAGCTCATCTTT.

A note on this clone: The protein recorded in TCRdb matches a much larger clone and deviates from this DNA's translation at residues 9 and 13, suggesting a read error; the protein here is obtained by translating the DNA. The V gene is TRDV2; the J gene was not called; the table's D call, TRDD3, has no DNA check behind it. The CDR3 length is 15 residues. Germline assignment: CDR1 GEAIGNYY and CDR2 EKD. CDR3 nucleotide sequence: TGTGCCTGTGACAGACTGGGGGATCTTCGCGATAAACCCATCTTT. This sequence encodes CACDRLGDLRDKPIF.

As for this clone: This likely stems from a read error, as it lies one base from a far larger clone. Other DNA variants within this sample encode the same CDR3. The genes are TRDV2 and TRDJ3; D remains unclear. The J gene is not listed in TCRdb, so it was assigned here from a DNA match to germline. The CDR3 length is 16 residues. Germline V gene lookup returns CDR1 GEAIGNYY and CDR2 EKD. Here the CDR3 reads CACDTVGSWDTRQMFF. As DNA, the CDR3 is TGCGCCTGTGACACCGTGGGATCCTGGGACACCCGACAGATGTTTTTC.

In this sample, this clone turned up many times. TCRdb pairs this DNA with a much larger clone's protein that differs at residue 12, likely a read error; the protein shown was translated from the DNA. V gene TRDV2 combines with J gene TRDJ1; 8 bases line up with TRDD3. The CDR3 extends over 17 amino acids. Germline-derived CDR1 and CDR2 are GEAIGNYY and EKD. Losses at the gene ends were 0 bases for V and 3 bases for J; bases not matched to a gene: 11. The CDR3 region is CACDTGLGDATADKLIF. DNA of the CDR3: TGTGCCTGTGACACCGGGCTGGGGGACGCAACGGCCGATAAACTCATCTTT.

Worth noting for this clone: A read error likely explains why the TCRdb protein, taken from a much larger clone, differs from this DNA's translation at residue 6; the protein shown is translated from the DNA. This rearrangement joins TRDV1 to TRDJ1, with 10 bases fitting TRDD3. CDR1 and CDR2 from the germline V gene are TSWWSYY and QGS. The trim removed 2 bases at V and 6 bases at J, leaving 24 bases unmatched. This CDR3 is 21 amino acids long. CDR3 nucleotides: TGTGCTCTTGGGGAAGAACGGCGTTGTTCTGGGGGATATGAAGGAACTTATAAACTCATCTTT. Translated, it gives CALGEERRCSGGYEGTYKLIF.

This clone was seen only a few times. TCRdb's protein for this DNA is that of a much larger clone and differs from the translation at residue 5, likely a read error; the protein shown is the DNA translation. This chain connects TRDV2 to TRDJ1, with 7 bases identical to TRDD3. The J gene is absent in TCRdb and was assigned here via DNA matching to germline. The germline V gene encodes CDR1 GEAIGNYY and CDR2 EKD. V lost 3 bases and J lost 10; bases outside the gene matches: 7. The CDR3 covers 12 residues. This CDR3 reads CACDAGDKRLIF. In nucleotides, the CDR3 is TGTGCCTGTGACGCTGGGGATAAGCGACTCATCTTT.

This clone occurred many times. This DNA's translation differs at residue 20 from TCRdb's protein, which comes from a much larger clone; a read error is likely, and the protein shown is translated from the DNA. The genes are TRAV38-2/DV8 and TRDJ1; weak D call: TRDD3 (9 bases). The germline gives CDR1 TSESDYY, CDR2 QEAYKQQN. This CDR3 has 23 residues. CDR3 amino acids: CAYRSKISFLDPTGGHGTDRLIF. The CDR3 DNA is TGTGCTTATAGGAGTAAGATTTCCTTCCTAGACCCTACTGGGGGACACGGGACCGATAGACTCATCTTT.